The clone carrying this T cell receptor beta chain was picked up one time. The sample originates from a study of cytomegalovirus exposure and HLA in healthy donors. This CDR3 is built from 15 residues. The V end lost 0 bases, the J end lost 4 bases, and 13 bases lay between the germline ends. The V gene's germline CDR1 is SGDLS and CDR2 YYNGEE. TCRdb keeps only in-frame clones here, not all; method: immunoSEQ multiplex PCR. This sample yields some 130,000 clones, of which roughly nine tenths are seen a single time; 2.5% to 3.5% belongs to the top ten. Among the roughly 110 subjects of the validation cohort, separate from the approximately 660-subject first cohort, were the donors.

Sequenced input: PBMCs. The genes are TRBV9 and TRBJ2-5; D is possibly TRBD2 (6 bases). The receptor was derived from a man aged 18 to 29 in good health and CMV-seronegative. The CDR3 is CASSVAGEVGETQYF. The CDR3 nucleotides are TGTGCCAGCAGCGTAGCGGGAGAGGTCGGAGAGACCCAGTACTTC.